This TCR beta chain was found in a study of T cell responses to AZD1222 COVID-19 vaccine. General study results and limits: It was only 6 or 7 AZD1222 recipients who were seropositive at baseline.

The protocol was immunoSEQ multiplex PCR, while the TCRdb copy is restricted to in-frame clones and leaves out a portion. The table has approximately 190,000 clones, roughly 92% seen once. The CDR3 runs to 13 residues. The V segment lost 6 bases and the J segment 6 bases; nucleotides outside the gene matches: 3. Germline V gene data show CDR1 as MRHNA and CDR2 as SNTAGT. Remarks on this clone: Its antigen is still unknown.

The sequencing used peripheral blood, collected 28 days after the second dose of the MenACWY control vaccine. The clonotype comes from an adult who received the MenACWY meningococcal vaccine as a control. The rearrangement links TRBV6-4 to TRBJ1-1, with 11 bases aligning to TRBD1. CDR3 in amino acids: CASRPGQGAEAFF. CDR3 nucleotide sequence: TGTGCCAGCAGACCGGGACAGGGGGCTGAAGCTTTCTTT.